The sequence of this TCR beta chain was determined in a study of cytomegalovirus exposure and HLA in healthy donors. Study-wide context: The same platform used for the 666 first-cohort repertoires was also used for the 100 to 150 validation repertoires, as a later analysis reported. Study-level results: The study listed 150 to 200 cytomegalovirus-associated TCR beta chains.

With regard to this clone: What it recognizes is unknown.

The junction had 16 bases not matched to a gene; V was cut back by 3 bases and J by 9 bases. CDR3 length: 16 amino acids. Clones were read by immunoSEQ multiplex PCR, and TCRdb kept only the in-frame ones, dropping some. The top ten hold about 4.4% of the sample, which has tens of thousands of clones, over 85% seen once. The chain joins TRBV5-3 to TRBJ2-3; TRBD2 agrees at 7 bases. TRBV5-3 is marked as an open reading frame, function uncertain. Sequenced input: PBMCs. This clonotype was obtained from a man younger than 35 in good health and CMV-seropositive. In DNA form, the CDR3 reads TGTGCCAGAAGCTACGGGGATGGTTCCGGGACTATGACGCAGTATTTT. It yields the protein CARSYGDGSGTMTQYF.